The 28 T cell receptor beta chains below were found in one sample sequenced in a study of graft-versus-host responses after intestinal transplantation. TCRdb's copy holds only in-frame clones and misses some; the assay was immunoSEQ multiplex PCR. The sample has approximately 75,000 clones, approximately 94% seen once. These receptors' antigens are unknown. The material sequenced was unstimulated CD8+ T cells sorted from spleen or lymph node cells, taken before intestinal transplant. Receptor source: a human donor who received an intestinal transplant.

This clone was picked up one time. The V and J genes are TRBV7-9 and TRBJ2-7, with 8 nucleotides matching TRBD1. The germline V gene encodes CDR1 SEHNR and CDR2 FQNEAQ (reference sequence). This CDR3 spans 16 amino acids. Unmatched junction bases numbered 12, after V lost 3 bases and J lost 5 bases. The CDR3 coding sequence is TGTGCCAGCAGCTTGTCTTCCGGGACAGGCGTCGACGAGCAGTACTTC. The encoded protein is CASSLSSGTGVDEQYF.

Regarding this clone: Other DNA sequences in this specimen translate into the identical CDR3. The rearrangement joins TRBV6-1 to TRBJ1-1, with D possibly TRBD1 on 6 matching bases. From germline, CDR1 is MNHNS and CDR2 SASEGT. The CDR3 sequence is 16 residues long. The ends were cut back, 3 bases at V and 1 base at J, with 15 bases in the middle. This chain's CDR3 is CASSDAGAKSNTEAFF. The CDR3 nucleotides are TGTGCCAGCAGTGATGCGGGGGCCAAGTCGAACACTGAAGCTTTCTTT.

The gene calls are TRBV4-1 and TRBJ2-1; D uncertain. V dropped 1 base and J dropped 0 bases, with 13 bases sitting between them. Germline V gene data show CDR1 as MGHRA and CDR2 as YSYEKL. The CDR3 sequence is 17 residues long. CDR3: CASSQVFRYRSYNEQFF. The DNA of the CDR3 is TGCGCCAGCAGCCAAGTCTTCAGGTACCGCTCCTACAATGAGCAGTTCTTC.

V is TRBV5-7 and J is TRBJ2-7, with a tentative D call TRBD2 (6 bases). TRBV5-7 is placed among ORFs of uncertain function. This CDR3 is built from 12 residues. Trimming cost V 4 bases and J 7 bases, with 12 bases left between them. This chain's CDR3 is CASSRGAREQYF. CDR3 in DNA: TGTGCCAGCAGCCGCGGGGCCCGGGAGCAGTACTTC.

The chain carries TRBV6-5 and TRBJ2-5; D is perhaps TRBD2 (5 bases). Germline CDR1 is MNHEY and CDR2 is SVGAGI. This CDR3 comprises 12 residues. V was shortened by 8 bases and J by 1 base, with 8 bases between the two germline ends. The CDR3 reads CASRGGQETQYF. The CDR3 region has the DNA TGTGCCAGCCGTGGAGGCCAAGAGACCCAGTACTTC.

The chain carries TRBV4-1 and TRBJ2-3; 9 bases line up with TRBD1. This CDR3 is 16 amino acids long. The V gene end was trimmed by 4 bases and the J gene end by 2 bases; junction bases not matched to a gene: 7. CDR1 and CDR2 from the germline V gene are MGHRA and YSYEKL. CDR3 bases: TGCGCCAGCAGCCTAGCGAGGACAGGGGACACAGATACGCAGTATTTT. This translates into CASSLARTGDTDTQYF.

The V and J genes are TRBV14 and TRBJ2-2; 10 positions agree with TRBD2. The CDR3 runs 19 residues. From germline, CDR1 is SGHDN and CDR2 FVKESK. The junction had 16 bases not matched to a gene; V was cut back by 4 bases and J by 5 bases. CDR3 in DNA: TGTGCCAGCAGCCCTTGGCCGGTGTCTAGCGGGAGAAATACCGGGGAGCTGTTTTTT. This gives the protein CASSPWPVSSGRNTGELFF. The whole variable domain, remainder taken from reference TRBV14 and TRBJ2-2, is EAGVTQFPSHSVIEKGQTVTLRCDPISGHDNLYWYRRVMGKEIKFLLHFVKESKQDESGMPNNRFLAERTGGTYSTLKVQPAELEDSGVYFCASSPWPVSSGRNTGELFFGEGSRLTVL.

The rearrangement uses TRBV5-5 and TRBJ2-6; no reliable D call. Germline V lookup: CDR1 SGHKS, CDR2 YYEKEE (reference sequence). This CDR3 region has 18 residues. V was shortened by 3 bases and J by 0 bases, with 16 bases between the two germline ends. DNA of the CDR3: TGTGCCAGCAGCTCTTGCCCGCAGCTCTGCTCTGGGGCCAACGTCCTGACTTTC. Protein: CASSSCPQLCSGANVLTF.

This clone was seen once. The chain links TRBV5-4 to TRBJ1-3; D ambiguous. This CDR3 region has 15 residues. CDR1 and CDR2 from the germline V gene are SGHNT and YYREEE (reference sequence). V gave up 1 base and J gave up 0 bases, with 8 bases separating them. The CDR3 here is CASSLLGSSGNTIYF. DNA of the CDR3: TGTGCCAGCAGCTTGCTTGGAAGCTCTGGAAACACCATATATTTT.

The chain employs TRBV19 and TRBJ2-3, with TRBD2 matching 15 bases. The CDR3 has 18 residues. Germline V gene lookup returns CDR1 LNHDA and CDR2 SQIVND (reference sequence). With 5 bases clipped from V and 7 bases from J, the junction kept 13 bases outside the gene matches. The CDR3 here is CASSPWGLAGGIMNTQYF. In DNA form, the CDR3 reads TGTGCCAGTAGTCCATGGGGACTAGCGGGGGGAATAATGAATACGCAGTATTTT.

The chain combines TRBV29-1 with TRBJ1-4, with TRBD1 as a possible D gene (5 bases). Trimming took 5 bases from V and 4 from J, leaving 11 bases between them. CDR3 length: 13 amino acids. In germline, CDR1 is SQVTM, CDR2 ANQGSEA. CDR3 region: CSVKQVNNEKLFF. CDR3 sequence (DNA): TGCAGCGTTAAACAGGTGAATAATGAAAAACTGTTTTTT.

The chain combines TRBV4-1 with TRBJ2-3; 7 bases align to TRBD1. The germline V gene has CDR1 MGHRA and CDR2 YSYEKL. The V gene end was trimmed by 4 bases and the J gene end by 3 bases; junction bases not matched to a gene: 10. The CDR3 loop spans 16 amino acids. The CDR3 sequence is CASSLGGRGGTDTQYF. The CDR3, as DNA: TGCGCCAGCAGCCTAGGGGGCAGGGGCGGGACAGATACGCAGTATTTT.

The rearrangement joins TRBV7-8 to TRBJ2-1, with D tentatively TRBD1 or TRBD2 (5 bases each). The V and J ends lost 3 bases and 6 bases respectively, with 27 bases between them. The germline CDR1 and CDR2 sequences are SGHVS and FQNEAQ. This CDR3 contains 19 residues. CDR3 nucleotide sequence: TGTGCCAGCAGCTTTGGGTCCCCCCCACGCCGGGACGGAAGCAATGAGCAGTTCTTC. Translating it yields CASSFGSPPRRDGSNEQFF.

This chain joins TRBV9 and TRBJ2-7; weak D call: TRBD1 (5 bases). This CDR3 has 16 residues. Trimming left V 2 bases short and J 5 bases short, with 20 bases between. Germline lookup yields CDR1 SGDLS and CDR2 YYNGEE. CDR3 residues: CASSVRGGQLRDEQYF. The CDR3 DNA reads TGTGCCAGCAGCGTTAGGGGCGGTCAGTTACGGGACGAGCAGTACTTC.

This chain joins TRBV7-6 and TRBJ2-2; 7 bases align to TRBD2. With V trimmed by 1 base and J by 2 bases, 10 bases remained unmatched. The CDR3 covers 18 residues. The germline gives CDR1 SGHVS, CDR2 FNYEAQ. The CDR3 nucleotides read TGTGCCAGCAGCTTAGTCCAGCGGGGCTACATAAACACCGGGGAGCTGTTTTTT. The encoded protein is CASSLVQRGYINTGELFF.

Only one count was recorded for this clone. In DNA, the CDR3 is TGTGCCAGCAGTTTTAGTTGGGGAGCCGGCACTGAAGCTTTCTTT. Translating gives CASSFSWGAGTEAFF. The chain recombines TRBV27 with TRBJ1-1, with D unresolved. The germline V gene encodes CDR1 MNHEY and CDR2 SMNVEV (reference sequence). V shed 3 bases and J shed 4 bases, with 15 bases lying between them. This CDR3 region has 15 residues.

The rearrangement joins TRBV6-5 to TRBJ1-1, with 9 bases matching TRBD1. The CDR3 loop spans 12 amino acids. The germline gives CDR1 MNHEY, CDR2 SVGAGI. The junction had 6 bases not matched to a gene; V was cut back by 5 bases and J by 11 bases. The CDR3 loop reads CASSPDRGVAFF. The DNA for the CDR3 is TGTGCCAGCAGTCCGGACAGGGGTGTGGCTTTCTTT.

The chain employs TRBV9 and TRBJ1-1, with 7 bases fitting TRBD1. With V trimmed by 3 bases and J by 2 bases, 7 bases remained unmatched. In germline, CDR1 is SGDLS, CDR2 YYNGEE. CDR3 length equals 15 residues. CDR3 in amino acids: CASSGLDRVNTEAFF. The CDR3 DNA sequence: TGTGCCAGCAGCGGCCTCGACAGGGTTAACACTGAAGCTTTCTTT.

The genes are TRBV5-1 and TRBJ2-5; 10 nucleotides agree with TRBD2. The germline V gene has CDR1 SGHRS and CDR2 YFSETQ. The CDR3 extends over 14 amino acids. Losses at the gene ends were 8 bases for V and 1 base for J; bases not matched to a gene: 5. The CDR3 spells CASTSGDIQETQYF. CDR3 sequence (DNA): TGCGCCAGTACTAGCGGGGACATCCAAGAGACCCAGTACTTC.

The V call is TRBV27, the J call TRBJ1-4, with TRBD1 identical over 10 bases. Trimming at V came to 1 base and at J to 8 bases, leaving 4 bases not matched to a gene. The CDR3 totals 15 residues. Germline V gene sequence: CDR1 MNHEY, CDR2 SMNVEV (reference sequence). The CDR3 DNA reads as TGTGCCAGCAGTTTATGGGGACAGGGGAGGGAAAAACTGTTTTTT. Encoded protein: CASSLWGQGREKLFF.

V and J are TRBV9 and TRBJ2-1; 7 nucleotides line up with TRBD1. The CDR3 contains 15 residues. Per germline, CDR1 SGDLS and CDR2 YYNGEE. The V and J ends lost 0 bases and 8 bases, in that order; junction bases with no gene match: 8. The CDR3 DNA reads TGTGCCAGCAGCGTAGATGACAGGGTCTCGGATGAGCAGTTCTTC. It specifies CASSVDDRVSDEQFF.

The chain combines TRBV20-1 with TRBJ2-7, with TRBD2 as a possible D gene (6 bases). Germline V gene lookup returns CDR1 DFQATT and CDR2 SNEGSKA (reference sequence). The CDR3 consists of 11 residues. V dropped 1 base and J dropped 6 bases, with 7 bases sitting between them. The CDR3 DNA reads TGCAGTGCTAGAGTCGGGAGCGAGCAGTACTTC. Translation: CSARVGSEQYF.

This rearrangement joins TRBV19 to TRBJ1-1, with 11 bases fitting TRBD1. J was trimmed by 2 bases and V by 5 bases; bases with no gene match: 10. Germline CDR1 LNHDA, CDR2 SQIVND (reference sequence). This CDR3 is built from 17 residues. CDR3 nucleotide sequence: TGTGCCAGTAGTTTGCCGGGGGACAGGGGGTTCAACACTGAAGCTTTCTTT. The encoded protein is CASSLPGDRGFNTEAFF.

The chain combines TRBV5-1 with TRBJ2-1; D is uncertain. Germline V gives CDR1 SGHRS, CDR2 YFSETQ. This CDR3 is built from 12 residues. V lost 0 bases, J lost 9 bases, and 7 bases lay in between. The CDR3 nucleotides are TGCGCCAGCAGCTTGGTGTCTTCTGAGCAGTTCTTC. This gives the protein CASSLVSSEQFF.

The chain couples TRBV19 to TRBJ1-1; maybe TRBD1 (5 bases). The germline V and J ends were trimmed by 10 bases and 2 bases, with 14 bases remaining between them. Per the germline V gene, CDR1 is LNHDA and CDR2 is SQIVND (reference sequence). This CDR3 comprises 13 residues. CDR3 residues: CATSPGPNTEAFF. In DNA form, the CDR3 reads TGTGCCACCTCACCGGGGCCTAACACTGAAGCTTTCTTT.

This chain links TRBV5-4 with TRBJ1-1; 9 nucleotides line up with TRBD1. The CDR3 consists of 17 residues. CDR1 is SGHNT, CDR2 YYREEE, per germline (reference sequence). The ends lost 0 bases at V and 4 bases at J; junction bases unmatched: 10. CDR3 coding DNA: TGTGCCAGCAGCTTGGGGTGGCCGGGACAGGGTTCCACTGAAGCTTTCTTT. Its protein product is CASSLGWPGQGSTEAFF.

This chain links TRBV6-5 with TRBJ1-1, with TRBD1 as a possible D gene (5 bases). With 7 bases removed from V and 6 bases from J, the gap between germline ends came to 12 bases. This CDR3 contains 12 residues. Germline values: CDR1 MNHEY, CDR2 SVGAGI. The CDR3 sequence is CASIDGGSEAFF. The CDR3 DNA sequence: TGTGCCAGCATAGATGGGGGGTCTGAAGCTTTCTTT.

The CDR3 reads CASSLSRGHSYEQYF. The CDR3 bases are TGTGCCAGCAGTTTATCGAGGGGGCACTCCTACGAGCAGTACTTC. The gene calls are TRBV27 and TRBJ2-7; 7 bases line up with TRBD1. The CDR3 contains 15 residues. Germline CDR1 MNHEY, CDR2 SMNVEV (reference sequence). With 0 bases clipped from V and 0 bases from J, the junction kept 2 bases outside the gene matches.